This T cell receptor beta chain emerged from a study of cytomegalovirus exposure and HLA in healthy donors. Among the donors, all were healthy bone marrow donors. A single count supports this clone. One end of the junction fails to match germline, which may point to a read error. Primers: 60 Vbeta forward and 13 Jbeta reverse. Generated by immunoSEQ multiplex PCR, the TCRdb table keeps only in-frame clones and is missing some. The table has fewer than 200,000 clones, approximately 80% seen once. The material sequenced was PBMCs. The TCR sequence derives from a man between 45 and 60 years old in good health and CMV-seropositive.

The DNA for the CDR3 is TGTGCCACCCATCTCGGACAGGGGAATTTACTCTGGGGCGCCAACGGCCTGACTTTC. Encoded protein: CATHLGQGNLLWGANGLTF. The V and J genes are TRBV28 and TRBJ2-6; 9 nucleotides agree with TRBD1. The CDR3 is made up of 19 amino acids. Germline V CDR1 and CDR2: MDHEN, SYDVKM. Together with reference TRBV28 and TRBJ2-6, the CDR3 gives the full variable domain: DVKVTQSSRYLVKRTGEKVFLECVQDMDHENMFWYRQDPGLGLRLIYFSYDVKMKEKGDIPEGYSVSREKKERFSLILESASTNQTSMYLCATHLGQGNLLWGANGLTFGAGSRLTVL.